This T cell receptor beta chain was found in a study of control samples from healthy donors and cancer patients. This CDR3 contains 16 residues. The germline V and J ends were trimmed by 7 bases and 0 bases, with 13 bases remaining between them. The germline V gene has CDR1 SEHNR and CDR2 FQNEAQ (reference sequence). Here immunoSEQ multiplex PCR was the method, and the copy in TCRdb shows in-frame clones only, minus some. The sample records about 120,000 clones, approximately 90% being singletons. This receptor was obtained from a man aged 35-49 years in good health. The rearrangement joins TRBV7-9 to TRBJ2-6; D gene uncertain. Sequencing input: blood. In nucleotides, the CDR3 is TGTGCCAGCAACCACCGGACGTACTCTGGGGCCAACGTCCTGACTTTC. This encodes CASNHRTYSGANVLTF.